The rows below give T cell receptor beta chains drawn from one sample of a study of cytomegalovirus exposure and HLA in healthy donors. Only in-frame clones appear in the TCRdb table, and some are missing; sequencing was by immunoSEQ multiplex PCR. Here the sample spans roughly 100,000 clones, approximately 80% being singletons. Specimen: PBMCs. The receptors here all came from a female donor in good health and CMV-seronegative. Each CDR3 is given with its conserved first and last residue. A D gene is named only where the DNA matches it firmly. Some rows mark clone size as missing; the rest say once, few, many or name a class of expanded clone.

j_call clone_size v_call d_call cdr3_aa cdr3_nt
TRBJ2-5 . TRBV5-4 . CASSRTTGSSQETQYF TGTGCCAGCAGCAGAACCACAGGGAGCTCCCAAGAGACCCAGTACTTC
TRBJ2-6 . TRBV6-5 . CAVRGGWTGANVLTF TGTGCCGTGAGAGGGGGTTGGACTGGGGCCAACGTCCTGACTTTC
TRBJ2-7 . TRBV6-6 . CASSYGRGDRRWEQYF TGTGCCAGCAGTTACGGCCGGGGGGACAGGCGCTGGGAGCAGTACTTC
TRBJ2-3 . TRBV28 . CASSLSQRQVENTQYF TGTGCCAGCAGTTTATCCCAACGCCAGGTTGAAAATACGCAGTATTTT
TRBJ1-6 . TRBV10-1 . CASSNTGLNSPLHF TGCGCCAGCAGCAATACAGGGCTTAATTCACCCCTCCACTTT
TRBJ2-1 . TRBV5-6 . CASSLEAAAPNEQFF TGTGCCAGCAGCTTAGAGGCCGCAGCTCCCAATGAGCAGTTCTTC
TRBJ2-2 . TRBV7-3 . CASSLTDTTGELFF TGTGCCAGCAGCTTAACGGACACCACCGGGGAGCTGTTTTTT
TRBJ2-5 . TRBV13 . CASSKTSGNRNYAGETQYF TGTGCCAGCAGTAAGACCAGCGGAAACAGAAACTACGCGGGAGAGACCCAGTACTTC
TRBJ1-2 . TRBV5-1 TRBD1 CASRPTGGLIYGYTF TGCGCCAGCAGACCCACAGGGGGTCTTATCTATGGCTACACCTTC
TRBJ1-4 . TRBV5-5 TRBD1 CASSRGQFNEKLFF TGTGCCAGCAGCCGGGGACAGTTCAATGAAAAACTGTTTTTT
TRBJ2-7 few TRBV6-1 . CASSEPRGAYSYEQYF TGTGCCAGCAGTGAACCCCGGGGGGCCTACTCCTACGAGCAGTACTTC
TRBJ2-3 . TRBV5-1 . CASSPGRGLEDTQYF TGCGCCAGCAGCCCGGGGCGGGGCCTGGAGGATACGCAGTATTTT
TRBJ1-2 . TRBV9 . CASSGPDTHYGYTF TGTGCCAGCAGCGGACCGGACACCCACTATGGCTACACCTTC
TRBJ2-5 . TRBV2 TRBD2 CASRASGRAVETQYF TGTGCCAGCCGGGCTAGCGGGAGGGCCGTGGAGACCCAGTACTTC
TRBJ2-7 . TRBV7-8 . CASTLISPGDEQYF TGTGCCAGCACCCTCATAAGCCCAGGGGACGAGCAGTACTTC
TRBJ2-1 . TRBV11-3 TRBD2 CASSSGTSIDEQFF TGTGCCAGCAGCTCCGGGACTAGCATCGATGAGCAGTTCTTC
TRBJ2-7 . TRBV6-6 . CASSYSRDTSYEQYF TGTGCCAGCAGTTACTCGAGGGACACGAGCTACGAGCAGTACTTC
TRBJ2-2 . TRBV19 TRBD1 CATQGQLNTNTGELFF TGTGCCACCCAGGGACAGCTGAATACCAACACCGGGGAGCTGTTTTTT
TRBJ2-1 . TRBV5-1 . CASSPMGGGSRNEQFF TGCGCCAGCAGCCCAATGGGTGGAGGGTCTAGGAATGAGCAGTTCTTC
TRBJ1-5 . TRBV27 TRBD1 CASSPRDRANQPQHF TGTGCCAGCAGTCCTAGGGACAGGGCCAATCAGCCCCAGCATTTT
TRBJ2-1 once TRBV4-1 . CASSQPPGIFYNEQFF TGCGCCAGCAGCCAGCCACCGGGGATCTTCTACAATGAGCAGTTCTTC
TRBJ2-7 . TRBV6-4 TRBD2 CASSDQAGGRLSYEQYF TGTGCCAGCAGTGACCAAGCGGGGGGCCGCCTTTCCTACGAGCAGTACTTC
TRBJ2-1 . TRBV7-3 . CASSLVGGGVLDEQFF TGTGCCAGCAGCTTAGTGGGGGGGGGCGTCCTAGATGAGCAGTTCTTC
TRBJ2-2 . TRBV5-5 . CASSSRPTGELFF TGTGCCAGCAGCTCGAGGCCCACCGGGGAGCTGTTTTTT
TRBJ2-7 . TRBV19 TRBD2 CASSIPSSGRQGYEQYF TGTGCCAGTAGTATTCCAAGTAGCGGGAGACAAGGATACGAGCAGTACTTC
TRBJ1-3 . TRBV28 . CASSLSGTQYGNTIYF TGTGCCAGCAGTTTATCTGGGACTCAATATGGAAACACCATATATTTT
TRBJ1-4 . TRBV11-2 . CASSLRGGEKLFF TGTGCCAGCAGCCTAAGGGGTGGTGAAAAACTGTTTTTT
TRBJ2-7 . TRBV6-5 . CASSSGWYEQYF TGTGCCAGCAGTTCAGGGTGGTACGAGCAGTACTTC
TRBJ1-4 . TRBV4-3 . CASSQDSPVGTGTEKLFF .
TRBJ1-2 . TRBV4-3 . CASSQETGPPYGYTF TGCGCCAGCAGCCAAGAGACAGGCCCGCCCTATGGCTACACCTTC
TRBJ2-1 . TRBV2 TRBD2 CASSYGGEQFF TGTGCCAGCAGTTACGGGGGGGAGCAGTTCTTC
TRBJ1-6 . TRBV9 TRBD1 CASSAGGRSSPLHF TGTGCCAGCAGCGCAGGGGGCAGGAGTTCACCCCTCCACTTT
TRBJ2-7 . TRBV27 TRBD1 CASSRQGPYYEQYF TGTGCCAGCAGCCGACAGGGTCCGTACTACGAGCAGTACTTC
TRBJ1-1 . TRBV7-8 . CASSLVPGPQPSSQAFF TGTGCCAGCAGCTTAGTACCAGGTCCACAGCCGTCGAGTCAAGCTTTCTTT
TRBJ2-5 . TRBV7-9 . CASSLIRQGQYF TGTGCCAGCAGCTTAATTAGGCAGGGCCAGTACTTC
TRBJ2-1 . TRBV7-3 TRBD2 CASSLLAGNWNEQFF TGTGCCAGCAGCTTACTAGCGGGAAACTGGAATGAGCAGTTCTTC
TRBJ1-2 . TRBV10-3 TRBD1 CAIRNDRDRTVGYTF TGTGCCATCAGAAACGATCGGGACAGGACGGTTGGCTACACCTTC
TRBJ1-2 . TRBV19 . CASSGGSQTYGYTF TGTGCCAGTAGCGGGGGGTCCCAGACCTATGGCTACACCTTC
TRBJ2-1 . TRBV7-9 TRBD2 CSSSSGLAGGRTYNEQFF TGTTCCAGCAGCTCTGGACTAGCGGGGGGGCGCACCTACAATGAGCAGTTCTTC
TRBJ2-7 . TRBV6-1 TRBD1 CASSSWDRDYEQYF TGTGCCAGCAGCTCTTGGGACAGGGACTACGAGCAGTACTTC
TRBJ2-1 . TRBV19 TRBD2 CASSIGPGLADNEQFF TGTGCCAGTAGTATAGGCCCGGGACTAGCGGACAATGAGCAGTTCTTC
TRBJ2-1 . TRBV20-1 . CSAWGDEQFF TGCAGTGCTTGGGGGGATGAGCAGTTCTTC
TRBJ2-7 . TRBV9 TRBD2 CASSPSGSEYEQYF TGTGCCAGCAGCCCCAGCGGGAGCGAGTACGAGCAGTACTTC
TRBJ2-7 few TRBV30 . CAWDPRSGYEQYF TGTGCCTGGGATCCTCGCTCCGGTTACGAGCAGTACTTC
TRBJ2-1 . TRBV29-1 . CSVAFRAYNEQFF TGCAGCGTTGCCTTCCGAGCCTACAATGAGCAGTTCTTC
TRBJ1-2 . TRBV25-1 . CASSEFGPGGDYGYTF TGTGCCAGCAGTGAATTTGGCCCGGGGGGGGACTATGGCTACACCTTC
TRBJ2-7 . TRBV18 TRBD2 CASSPLGGEQYF TGTGCCAGCTCACCCCTCGGGGGGGAGCAGTACTTC
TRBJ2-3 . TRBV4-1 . CASSQALVTDTQYF TGCGCCAGCAGCCAAGCGCTAGTCACAGATACGCAGTATTTT
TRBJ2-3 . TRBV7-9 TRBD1 CASKKTGQSTDTQYF TGTGCCAGCAAAAAAACGGGACAGAGCACAGATACGCAGTATTTT
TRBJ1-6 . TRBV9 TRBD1 CASSPRTGAQLRTLHF TGTGCCAGCAGCCCCAGGACAGGAGCGCAGTTGAGGACCCTCCACTTT
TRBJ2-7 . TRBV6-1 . CASSEATWGSYYEQYF TGTGCCAGCAGTGAAGCCACTTGGGGCAGTTACTACGAGCAGTACTTC
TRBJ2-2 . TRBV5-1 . CASSLAGGVWTGELFF TGCGCCAGCAGCTTGGCCGGCGGGGTTTGGACCGGGGAGCTGTTTTTT
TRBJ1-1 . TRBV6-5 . CASSKGTSHDAFF TGTGCCAGCAGTAAAGGGACATCCCATGATGCTTTCTTT